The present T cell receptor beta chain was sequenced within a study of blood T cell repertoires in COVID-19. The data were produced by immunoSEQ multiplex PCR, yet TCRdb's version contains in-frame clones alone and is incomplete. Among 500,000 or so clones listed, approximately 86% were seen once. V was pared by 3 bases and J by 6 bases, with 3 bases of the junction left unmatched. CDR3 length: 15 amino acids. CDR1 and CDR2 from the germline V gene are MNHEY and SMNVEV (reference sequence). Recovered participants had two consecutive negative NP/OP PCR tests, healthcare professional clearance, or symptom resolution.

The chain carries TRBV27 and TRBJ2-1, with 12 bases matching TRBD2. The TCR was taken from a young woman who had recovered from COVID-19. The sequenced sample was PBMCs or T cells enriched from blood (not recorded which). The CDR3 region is CASSLTSGGVNEQFF. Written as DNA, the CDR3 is TGTGCCAGCAGTTTGACTAGCGGGGGAGTCAATGAGCAGTTCTTC.